One sample yielded the 26 T cell receptor beta chains listed below, sequenced in a study of metastatic and nonmetastatic thyroid tumors. TCRdb recomputed clones from the PCR reads via MiXCR. The repertoire holds 30,000 or so clones, with around a quarter as singletons. Treatment of any kind had been given to no patient before thyroid surgery. Input material: blood. Receptor source: a female donor with papillary thyroid cancer or a benign thyroid nodule (not recorded which). Some clones in this sample may be carry-over from other donors' samples.

The chain links TRBV28 to TRBJ2-3, with D possibly TRBD2 on 7 matching bases. The V end was cut by 8 bases, the J end by 2 bases, with 14 bases between. The germline V gene has CDR1 MDHEN and CDR2 SYDVKM. The CDR3 covers 14 residues. The CDR3 loop reads CASGRRGHTDTQYF. The DNA of the CDR3 is TGTGCCAGCGGCCGGCGGGGGCACACAGATACGCAGTATTTT.

This clone occurred many times. The V call is TRBV10-3, the J call TRBJ2-1; 8 positions agree with TRBD2. Germline CDR1 ENHRY, CDR2 SYGVKD. This CDR3 has 15 residues. V shed 2 bases, J shed 12 bases, and the junction held 12 bases outside the gene matches. CDR3 sequence (DNA): TGTGCCATCAGTGAGATGGGTAGCGGGGTTACGGGGCAGTTCTTC. Its protein product is CAISEMGSGVTGQFF.

The chain links TRBV28 to TRBJ1-3, with 9 nucleotides matching TRBD1. CDR1 is MDHEN, CDR2 SYDVKM, per germline. This CDR3 is 16 amino acids long. After removal of 6 bases from V and 4 bases from J, the junction contained 10 bases not matched to a gene. The CDR3 DNA reads as TGTGCCAGCAGAAGCAGGGACAGGGAGTACGGAAACACCATATATTTT. It yields the protein CASRSRDREYGNTIYF.

A word on this clone: A much larger clone lies a single base off, so this may be a read error. This chain uses TRBV20-1 with TRBJ2-5; tentative D call: TRBD2 (6 bases). The V gene's germline CDR1 is DFQATT and CDR2 SNEGSKA (reference sequence). The V end was cut by 4 bases, the J end by 4 bases, with 19 bases between. The length of the CDR3 is 15 residues. CDR3 DNA: TGCAGTGCTACAGATACGGGAGATTGGCCAGAGACCCAGTACTTC. Its translation is CSATDTGDWPETQYF.

This clone was detected ten times or more. The V call is TRBV7-9, the J call TRBJ2-6; no firm D call. The ends were cut back, 5 bases at V and 3 bases at J, with 8 bases in the middle. The CDR3 has 14 residues. The germline V gene encodes CDR1 SEHNR and CDR2 FQNEAQ (reference sequence). The CDR3 here is CASSPRIGANVLTF. CDR3 nucleotide sequence: TGTGCCAGCAGCCCTCGTATTGGGGCCAACGTCCTGACTTTC. The variable domain in full, completed from reference TRBV7-9 and TRBJ2-6, reads DTGVSQNPRHKITKRGQNVTFRCDPISEHNRLYWYRQTLGQGPEFLTYFQNEAQLEKSRLLSDRFSAERPKGSFSTLEIQRTEQGDSAMYLCASSPRIGANVLTFGAGSRLTVL.

This clone is termed medium-sized. The rearrangement links TRBV6-5 to TRBJ2-7; TRBD2 is a possible D gene (5 bases). CDR3 size: 13 residues. Germline loops: CDR1 MNHEY, CDR2 SVGAGI. The V end lost 2 bases, the J end lost 1 base, and 6 bases lay between the germline ends. The CDR3 is CASSYGGSYEQYF. In nucleotides, the CDR3 is TGTGCCAGCAGTTACGGCGGGTCCTACGAGCAGTACTTC.

This clone came up many times. The V gene is TRBV7-8, the J gene TRBJ1-4, with TRBD1 as a possible D gene (6 bases). CDR3 length: 14 residues. Looked up from germline, CDR1 is SGHVS and CDR2 is FQNEAQ. The germline V and J ends were trimmed by 1 base and 7 bases, with 10 bases remaining between them. The CDR3 bases are TGTGCCAGCAGCTTAGGGGGGCTTGGTGAAAAACTGTTTTTT. Its translation is CASSLGGLGEKLFF.

This clone was seen repeatedly, ten times or more. The V gene is TRBV7-8, the J gene TRBJ2-5; D remains ambiguous. Germline CDR1 is SGHVS and CDR2 is FQNEAQ. Trimming pared 2 bases from V and 9 bases from J, leaving 10 bases between. This CDR3 contains 12 residues. CDR3: CASSLPRTAQYF. The CDR3 coding sequence is TGTGCCAGCAGCTTACCACGGACGGCCCAGTACTTC.

This clone was recorded once. The chain recombines TRBV20-1 with TRBJ2-7; D not certain. The germline V and J ends were trimmed by 4 bases and 3 bases, with 16 bases remaining between them. The CDR3 runs to 14 residues. CDR1 DFQATT and CDR2 SNEGSKA come from the germline V gene (reference sequence). The CDR3 nucleotides read TGCAGTGCTACATTTGTAGGGCAGAACTACGAGCAGTACTTC. Its translation is CSATFVGQNYEQYF.

This clone showed up just a few times. The chain uses TRBV7-9 and TRBJ2-7, with D unresolved. Germline assignment: CDR1 SEHNR and CDR2 FQNEAQ (reference sequence). CDR3 length: 12 amino acids. The V gene lost 3 bases and the J gene lost 6 bases, with 9 bases spanning the gap. The CDR3 loop is CASSFIWTEQYF. CDR3 DNA sequence: TGTGCCAGCAGCTTTATTTGGACCGAGCAGTACTTC.

This clone has at least ten counts. The CDR3 region is CASRLQGLSYNEQFF. Written as DNA, the CDR3 is TGTGCCAGCAGACTACAGGGATTGAGTTACAATGAGCAGTTCTTC. This chain connects TRBV28 to TRBJ2-1, with D maybe TRBD1 (6 bases). The CDR3 covers 15 residues. Per germline, CDR1 MDHEN and CDR2 SYDVKM. Trimming stripped 6 bases from V and 4 bases from J, with 16 bases between.

This clone was observed many times. The chain carries TRBV19 and TRBJ2-7; possibly TRBD1 for D (5 bases). The V end was cut by 6 bases, the J end by 3 bases, with 21 bases between. This CDR3 has 16 amino acids. The germline V gene encodes CDR1 LNHDA and CDR2 SQIVND (reference sequence). Here the CDR3 DNA reads TGTGCCAGTAGCTACTCCGGCAGGGCTCCTCTCTACGAGCAGTACTTC. Protein: CASSYSGRAPLYEQYF.

This clone has a handful of counts. The rearrangement joins TRBV6-2 or TRBV6-3 to TRBJ2-7, with 13 bases fitting TRBD2. The CDR3 loop spans 17 amino acids. J was trimmed by 1 base and V by 2 bases; bases with no gene match: 5. Germline V lookup: CDR1 MNHEY, CDR2 SVGEGT. DNA for the CDR3: TGTGCCAGCAGTTACCCGGGACTAGCGGGAAGGTCCTACGAGCAGTACTTC. Protein product: CASSYPGLAGRSYEQYF.

Regarding this clone: Just one base apart from a much larger clone, this may be a read error. Other DNA sequences in this sample translate to the same CDR3. The chain uses TRBV5-5 and TRBJ2-3; TRBD2 agrees at 7 bases. CDR1 is SGHKS, CDR2 YYEKEE, per germline (reference sequence). The length of the CDR3 is 15 residues. V trimming: 4 bases; J trimming: 6 bases; junction bases outside the gene matches: 11. This CDR3 reads CASSPSGSLGDTQYF. CDR3 DNA sequence: TGTGCCAGCAGCCCTAGCGGTAGTCTGGGGGATACGCAGTATTTT.

This clone was counted ten times or more. The chain uses TRBV6-6 and TRBJ2-2; unclear D gene. The CDR3 contains 15 residues. V shed 0 bases and J shed 1 base, with 6 bases lying between them. Germline CDR1 MNHNY, CDR2 SVGAGI (reference sequence). Here the CDR3 reads CASSYSDLNTGELFF. CDR3 in DNA: TGTGCCAGCAGTTACTCGGACCTGAACACCGGGGAGCTGTTTTTT.

The chain employs TRBV5-8 and TRBJ2-7; D is possibly TRBD2 (7 bases). The CDR3 is made up of 14 amino acids. The ends were cut back, 4 bases at V and 2 bases at J, with 13 bases in the middle. Looked up from germline, CDR1 is SGHTS and CDR2 is YDEGEE. The CDR3 region is CASSPQGGTYEQYF. DNA for the CDR3: TGTGCCAGCAGCCCACAGGGAGGGACCTACGAGCAGTACTTC.

This clone has ten or more counts. The junction and the germline gene differ at one end; a read error may be behind it. The chain recombines TRBV7-8 with TRBJ2-7; 8 nucleotides agree with TRBD1. This CDR3 has 14 residues. From germline, CDR1 is SGHVS and CDR2 FQNEAQ. The CDR3 coding sequence is TGTGCCAGCAGCCCTCAGGGGGCTTTGGGGGAGCGGTACTTC. Translating gives CASSPQGALGERYF.

This clone was seen ten or more times. The J gene is TRBJ2-7, the V gene TRBV29-1; D is tentatively TRBD1 or TRBD2 (5 bases each). Per the germline V gene, CDR1 is SQVTM and CDR2 is ANQGSEA. V was trimmed by 6 bases and J by 3 bases, leaving 12 bases between them. This CDR3 spans 12 amino acids. CDR3 DNA sequence: TGCAGCGTGTTCGGGGCGGGCTACGAGCAGTACTTC. Amino acids: CSVFGAGYEQYF.

This clone was detected ten times or more. The chain is built from TRBV20-1 and TRBJ1-3, with D unclear. Trimming cost V 5 bases and J 2 bases, with 13 bases left between them. The CDR3 sequence is 14 residues long. The germline CDR1 and CDR2 sequences are DFQATT and SNEGSKA (reference sequence). CDR3 sequence: CSALGRNPGNTIYF. As DNA, the CDR3 is TGCAGTGCTCTCGGACGCAATCCTGGAAACACCATATATTTT.

This clone was observed a handful of times. The final CDR3 position lacks the conserved phenylalanine or tryptophan, pointing to a likely read error. No DNA is shown, since the ends of the CDR3 on it are uncertain; the CDR3 is the one TCRdb lists. The chain has TRBV5-6 and TRBJ1-1. The CDR3 is 14 amino acids in total, end residues counted. Germline values: CDR1 SGHDT, CDR2 YYEEEE. The CDR3 sequence: CASSWDRVRTEALY.

This clone was picked up many times. The V and J genes are TRBV7-9 and TRBJ2-7, with 10 positions matching TRBD2. Germline CDR1 reads SEHNR; CDR2 reads FQNEAQ (reference sequence). V lost 5 bases and J lost 4; bases outside the gene matches: 8. This CDR3 spans 15 amino acids. The CDR3 reads CASSPPSGRVYEQYF. The CDR3 DNA reads TGTGCCAGCAGCCCCCCGAGCGGGAGGGTTTACGAGCAGTACTTC.

The sample holds many counts of this clone. The chain joins TRBV11-2 to TRBJ2-3; D may be TRBD2 (6 bases). The CDR3 covers 15 residues. CDR1 SGHAT and CDR2 FQNNGV come from the germline V gene. V was pared by 3 bases and J by 2 bases, with 12 bases between. Here the CDR3 reads CASSLGGSNTDTQYF. The CDR3 DNA reads as TGTGCCAGCAGCTTGGGGGGATCGAACACAGATACGCAGTATTTT.

This clone was counted at least ten times. This rearrangement joins TRBV25-1 to TRBJ1-1; D is uncertain. Per the germline V gene, CDR1 is MGHDK and CDR2 is SYGVNS. V was cut by 2 bases and J by 1 base, with 5 bases left in between. This CDR3 region has 13 residues. The DNA of the CDR3 is TGTGCCAGCAGTGAAGTGGGGAACACTGAAGCTTTCTTT. It codes for CASSEVGNTEAFF.

In this sample, this clone turned up many times. The genes are TRBV4-1 and TRBJ2-3; 8 nucleotides agree with TRBD1. V was pared by 3 bases and J by 2 bases, with 10 bases of the junction left unmatched. This CDR3 is 17 amino acids long. Germline assignment: CDR1 MGHRA and CDR2 YSYEKL. Written as DNA, the CDR3 is TGCGCCAGCAGCCAGTTAGCCGGGACAGGTTCCACAGATACGCAGTATTTT. Amino acid sequence: CASSQLAGTGSTDTQYF.

Only a few counts were recorded for this clone. Other DNA sequences of this sample code for an identical CDR3. The V and J genes are TRBV28 and TRBJ2-7, with 14 bases lining up with TRBD2. CDR3 length equals 15 residues. The ends lost 6 bases at V and 3 bases at J; junction bases unmatched: 4. Germline loops: CDR1 MDHEN, CDR2 SYDVKM. The CDR3 region has the DNA TGTGCCAGCAGGGGGGGGACTAGCGGGAGCTACGAGCAGTACTTC. Protein product: CASRGGTSGSYEQYF.

By share, this clone ranks as medium-sized (0.01 to 0.1%). This chain links TRBV2 with TRBJ2-7, with D perhaps TRBD2 (6 bases). Trimming cost V 10 bases and J 1 base, with 14 bases left between them. The CDR3 totals 13 residues. CDR1 and CDR2 from the germline V gene are SNHLY and FYNNEI. The CDR3 nucleotides are TGTGCCACCTCCGGGACTCCGTCCTACGAGCAGTACTTC. Amino acid sequence: CATSGTPSYEQYF.